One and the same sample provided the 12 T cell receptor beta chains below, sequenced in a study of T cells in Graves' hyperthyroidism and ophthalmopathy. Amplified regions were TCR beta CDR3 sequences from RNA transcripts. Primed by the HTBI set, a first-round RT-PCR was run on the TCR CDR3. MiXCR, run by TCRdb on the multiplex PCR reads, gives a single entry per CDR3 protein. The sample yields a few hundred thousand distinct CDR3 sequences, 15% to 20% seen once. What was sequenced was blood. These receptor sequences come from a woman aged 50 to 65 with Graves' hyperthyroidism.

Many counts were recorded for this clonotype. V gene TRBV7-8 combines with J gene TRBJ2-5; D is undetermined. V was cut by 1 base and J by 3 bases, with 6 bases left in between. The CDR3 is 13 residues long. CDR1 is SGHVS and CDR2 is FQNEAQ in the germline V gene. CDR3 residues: CASSLVREETQYF. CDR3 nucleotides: TGTGCCAGCAGCTTAGTTAGGGAAGAGACCCAGTACTTC.

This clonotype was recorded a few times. The CDR3 DNA reads as TGTGCCTGGACTAGCGGGGGGGTGAAAAACATTCAGTACTTC. It is translated as CAWTSGGVKNIQYF. The gene calls are TRBV30 and TRBJ2-4; 12 bases align to TRBD2. V gave up 4 bases and J gave up 4 bases; unmatched junction bases: 2. The CDR3 totals 14 residues. Germline V CDR1 and CDR2: GTSNPN, SVGIG (reference sequence). Supplemented by reference TRBV30 and TRBJ2-4, the full variable domain reads SQTIHQWPATLVQPVGSPLSLECTVEGTSNPNLYWYRQAAGRGLQLLFYSVGIGQISSEVPQNLSASRPQDRQFILSSKKLLLSDSGFYLCAWTSGGVKNIQYFGAGTRLSVL.

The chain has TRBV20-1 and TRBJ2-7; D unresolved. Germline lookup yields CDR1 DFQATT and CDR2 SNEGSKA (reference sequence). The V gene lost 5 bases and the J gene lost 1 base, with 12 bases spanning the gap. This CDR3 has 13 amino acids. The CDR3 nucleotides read TGCAGTGCTGGACCGTCGATTTCCTACGAGCAGTACTTC. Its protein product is CSAGPSISYEQYF.

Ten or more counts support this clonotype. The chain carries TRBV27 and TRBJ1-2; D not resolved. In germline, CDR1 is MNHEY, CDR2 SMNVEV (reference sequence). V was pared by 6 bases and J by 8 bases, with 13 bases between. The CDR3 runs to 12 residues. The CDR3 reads CASSSPALGYTF. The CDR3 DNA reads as TGTGCCAGCAGCTCCCCCGCGTTGGGCTACACCTTC.

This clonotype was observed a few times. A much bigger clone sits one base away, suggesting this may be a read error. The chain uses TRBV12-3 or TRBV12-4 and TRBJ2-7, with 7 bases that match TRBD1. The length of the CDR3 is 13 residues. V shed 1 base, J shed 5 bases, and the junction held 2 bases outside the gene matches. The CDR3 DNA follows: TGTGCCAGCAGTTTAGAGGGGGCCCACGAGCAGTACTTC. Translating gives CASSLEGAHEQYF.

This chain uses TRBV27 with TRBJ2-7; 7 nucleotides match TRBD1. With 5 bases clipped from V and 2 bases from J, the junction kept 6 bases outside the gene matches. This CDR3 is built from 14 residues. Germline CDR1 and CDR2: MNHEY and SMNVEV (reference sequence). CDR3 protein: CASSPPGQTYEQYF. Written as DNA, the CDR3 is TGTGCCAGCAGTCCTCCGGGACAGACCTACGAGCAGTACTTC.

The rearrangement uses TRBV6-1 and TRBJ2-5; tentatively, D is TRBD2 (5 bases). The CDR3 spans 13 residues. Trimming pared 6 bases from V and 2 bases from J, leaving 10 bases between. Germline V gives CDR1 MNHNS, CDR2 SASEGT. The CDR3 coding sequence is TGTGCCAGCAGGTTTAGCGTTCAAGAGACCCAGTACTTC. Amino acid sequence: CASRFSVQETQYF.

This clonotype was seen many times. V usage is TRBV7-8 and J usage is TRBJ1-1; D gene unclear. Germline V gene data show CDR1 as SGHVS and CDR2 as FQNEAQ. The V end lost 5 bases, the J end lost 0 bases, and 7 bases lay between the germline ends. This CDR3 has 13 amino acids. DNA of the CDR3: TGTGCCAGCAGCGAAACGATGAACACTGAAGCTTTCTTT. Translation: CASSETMNTEAFF.

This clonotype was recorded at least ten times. CDR3: CASSPSTSGDNEQFF. CDR3 nucleotide sequence: TGTGCCAGCTCACCAAGCACTAGCGGGGATAATGAGCAGTTCTTC. This sequence joins TRBV18 and TRBJ2-1, with TRBD2 matching 10 bases. CDR3 size: 15 residues. Germline lookup yields CDR1 KGHSH and CDR2 LQKENI. Trimming took 2 bases from V and 7 from J; bases not matched to a gene: 5.

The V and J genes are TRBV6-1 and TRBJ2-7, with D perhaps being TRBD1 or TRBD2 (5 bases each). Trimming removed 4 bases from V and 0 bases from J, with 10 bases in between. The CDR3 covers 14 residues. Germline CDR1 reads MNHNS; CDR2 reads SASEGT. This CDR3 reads CASSVRDLSYEQYF. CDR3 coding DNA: TGTGCCAGCAGTGTCAGGGACCTCTCCTACGAGCAGTACTTC.

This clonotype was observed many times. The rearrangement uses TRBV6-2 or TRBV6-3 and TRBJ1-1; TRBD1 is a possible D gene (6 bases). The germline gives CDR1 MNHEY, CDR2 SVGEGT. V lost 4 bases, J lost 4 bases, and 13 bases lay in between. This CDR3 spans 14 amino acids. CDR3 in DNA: TGTGCCAGCAGTTCAGACAGGTACGGCACTGAAGCTTTCTTT. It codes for CASSSDRYGTEAFF.

CDR3 region: CASSLGGRMNTEAFF. CDR3 nucleotides: TGTGCCAGCAGTTTGGGGGGGCGGATGAACACTGAAGCTTTCTTT. J is TRBJ1-1 and V is TRBV28; TRBD1 might be the D (6 bases). The V end lost 3 bases, the J end lost 0 bases, and 11 bases lay between the germline ends. In germline, CDR1 is MDHEN, CDR2 SYDVKM. CDR3 size: 15 residues.